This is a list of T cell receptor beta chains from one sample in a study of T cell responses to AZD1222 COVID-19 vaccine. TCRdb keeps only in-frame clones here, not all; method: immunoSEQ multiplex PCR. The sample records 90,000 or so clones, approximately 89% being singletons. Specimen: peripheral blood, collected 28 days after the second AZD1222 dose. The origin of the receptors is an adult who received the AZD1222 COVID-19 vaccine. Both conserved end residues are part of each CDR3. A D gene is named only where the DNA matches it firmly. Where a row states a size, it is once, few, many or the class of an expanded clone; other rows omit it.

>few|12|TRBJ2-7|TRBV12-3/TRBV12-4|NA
TGTGCCACCGCAGTTTTATCCTACGAGCAGTACTTC
CATAVLSYEQYF
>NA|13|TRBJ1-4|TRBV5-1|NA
TGCGCCAGCAGTGGGGGAATAGAAGAAAAACTGTTTTTT
CASSGGIEEKLFF
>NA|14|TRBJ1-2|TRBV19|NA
TGTGCCAGTAGTATAGGACCCAGCTCTTATGGCTACACCTTC
CASSIGPSSYGYTF
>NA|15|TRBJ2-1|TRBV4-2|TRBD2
TGTGCCAGCAGCCTTAGACTAGCGGGGGGCAATGAGCAGTTCTTC
CASSLRLAGGNEQFF
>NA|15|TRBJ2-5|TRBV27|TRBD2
TGTGCCAGCAGTTCAATAGCGGGGTGGGGGGAGACCCAGTACTTC
CASSSIAGWGETQYF
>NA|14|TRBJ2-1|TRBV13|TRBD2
TGTGCCAGCAGCTTGGGACTAGAAAGGAATGAGCAGTTCTTC
CASSLGLERNEQFF
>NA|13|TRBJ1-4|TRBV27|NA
TGTGCCAGCAGTTTAAGGGAGGGGAGGAAACTGTTTTTT
CASSLREGRKLFF
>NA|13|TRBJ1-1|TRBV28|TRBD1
TGTGCCAGCATCCTCCCGGGACAGGGTAATACTTTCTTT
CASILPGQGNTFF
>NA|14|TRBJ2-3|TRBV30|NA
TGTGCCTGGAAAGTCAATTCCCTCACAGATACGCAGTATTTT
CAWKVNSLTDTQYF
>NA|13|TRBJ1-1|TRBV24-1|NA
TGTGCCACCAGTGATTTTAAGAACACTGAAGCTTTCTTT
CATSDFKNTEAFF
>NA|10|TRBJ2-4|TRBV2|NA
TGTGCCAGCAGCCAAAACATTCAGTACTTC
CASSQNIQYF
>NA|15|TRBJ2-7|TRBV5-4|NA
TGTGCCAGCAGCTTGGCTCCAGGGAGCTCCTACGAGCAGTACTTC
CASSLAPGSSYEQYF
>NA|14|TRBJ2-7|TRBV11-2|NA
TGTGCCAGCAGCTTAGGGTCGGGGACTTACGAGCAGTACTTC
CASSLGSGTYEQYF
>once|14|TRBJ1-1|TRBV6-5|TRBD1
TGTGCCAGCAGTACTCCGGGACAGGGGGCTGAAGCTTTCTTT
CASSTPGQGAEAFF
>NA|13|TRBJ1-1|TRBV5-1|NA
TGCGCCAGCAGCTTGTCAGTCAACACTGAAGCTTTCTTT
CASSLSVNTEAFF
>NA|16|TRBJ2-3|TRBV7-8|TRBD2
TGTGCCAGCAGCCTCCGGGACTACCCCTCCCCAGATACGCAGTATTTT
CASSLRDYPSPDTQYF
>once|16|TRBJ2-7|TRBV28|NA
TGTGCCAGCAGTTTCCCCGTGCGGGGACCCTCCTACGAGCAGTACTTC
CASSFPVRGPSYEQYF
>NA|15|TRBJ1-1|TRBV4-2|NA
TGTGCCAGCAGCCAAGTGACACTGATGAACACTGAAGCTTTCTTT
CASSQVTLMNTEAFF
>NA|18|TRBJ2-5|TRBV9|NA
TGTGCCAGCAGCGTAGATGGGGACCTGGTCGGGTACCAAGAGACCCAGTACTTC
CASSVDGDLVGYQETQYF
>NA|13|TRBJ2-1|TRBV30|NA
TGTGCCTGGAGTGTATCGGGTCACAATGAGCAGTTCTTC
CAWSVSGHNEQFF
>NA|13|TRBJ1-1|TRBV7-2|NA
TGTGCCAGCAGCTTCAGTCAGGGCACTGAAGCTTTCTTT
CASSFSQGTEAFF
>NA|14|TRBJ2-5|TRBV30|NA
TGTGCCTGGAGTCAATCGCCCCCCCGGGAGACCCAGTACTTC
CAWSQSPPRETQYF
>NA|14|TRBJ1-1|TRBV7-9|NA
TGTGCCAGCAGCTTTTTGGGGGTGGGCAGCGAAGCTTTCTTT
CASSFLGVGSEAFF
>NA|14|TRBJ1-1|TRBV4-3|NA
TGCGCCAGCAGCCACGTAAGGGGAGGCACTGAAGCTTTCTTT
CASSHVRGGTEAFF
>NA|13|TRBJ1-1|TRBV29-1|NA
TGCAGCGTTGTACGACAGTATGGCACTGAAGCTTTCTTT
CSVVRQYGTEAFF
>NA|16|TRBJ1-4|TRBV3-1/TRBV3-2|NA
TGTGCCAGCAGCCAAGCGTTGGCAGGGCGGGGCGAAAAACTGTTTTTT
CASSQALAGRGEKLFF
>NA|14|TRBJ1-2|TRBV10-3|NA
TGTGCCATCAGTGATGGCAGAGGTCCGGGGGGCTACACCTTC
CAISDGRGPGGYTF
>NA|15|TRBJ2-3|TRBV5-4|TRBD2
TGTGCCAGCAGCCCGACGGGGGGGAGGACAGATACGCAGTATTTT
CASSPTGGRTDTQYF
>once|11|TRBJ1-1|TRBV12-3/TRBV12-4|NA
TGTGCCAGCCAACTGATCAGTGAAGCTTTCTTT
CASQLISEAFF
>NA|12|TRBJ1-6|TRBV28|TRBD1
TGTGCCAGCACCCCGCCCAGGGGGCCCCTCCACTTT
CASTPPRGPLHF
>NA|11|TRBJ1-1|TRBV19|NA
TGTGCCACAAGGCTTAACACTGAAGCTTTCTTT
CATRLNTEAFF
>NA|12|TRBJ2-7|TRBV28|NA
TGTGCCAGCAGTGAGGGTACCTACGAGCAGTACTTC
CASSEGTYEQYF
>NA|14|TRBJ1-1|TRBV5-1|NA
TGCGCCAGCAACTTGGAATCCGCGAACACTGAAGCTTTCTTT
CASNLESANTEAFF
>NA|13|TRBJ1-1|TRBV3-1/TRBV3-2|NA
TGTGCCAGCAGCCAAGAGGCTCGAGGGACAGCTTTCTTT
CASSQEARGTAFF
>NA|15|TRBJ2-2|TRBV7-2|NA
TGTGCCAGCAGCCAACTTGGGGGGAACACCGGGGAGCTGTTTTTT
CASSQLGGNTGELFF
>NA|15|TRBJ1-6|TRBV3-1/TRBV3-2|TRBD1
TGTGCCAGCAGCCAAGGGGACAGGGACAATTCACCCCTCCACTTT
CASSQGDRDNSPLHF
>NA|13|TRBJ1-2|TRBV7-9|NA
TGTGCCAGCAGCCCGAGGGACTCCGGTGGCTACACCTTC
CASSPRDSGGYTF
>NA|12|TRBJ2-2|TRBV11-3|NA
TGTGCCTGCCCTGGCCCCCGCGGGGAGCTGTTTTTT
CACPGPRGELFF
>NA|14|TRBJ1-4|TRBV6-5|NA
TGTGCCAGCAGTCCTAGTGCAACTAATGAAAAACTGTTTTTT
CASSPSATNEKLFF
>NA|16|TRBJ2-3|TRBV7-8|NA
TGTGCCAGCAGCTTAGGAACAGTGACTAGCACAGATACGCAGTATTTT
CASSLGTVTSTDTQYF
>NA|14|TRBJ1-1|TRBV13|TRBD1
TGTGCCAGCAGCGTATGGACAGGGCTGACTGAAGCTTTCTTT
CASSVWTGLTEAFF
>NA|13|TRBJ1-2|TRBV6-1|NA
TGTGCCAGCAGTGAAGGGGGGCGCGGACTCTACACCTTC
CASSEGGRGLYTF
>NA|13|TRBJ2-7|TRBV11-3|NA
TGTGCCAGCAGCTCCGAGTACACCTACGAGCAGTACTTC
CASSSEYTYEQYF
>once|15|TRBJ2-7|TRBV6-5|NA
TGTGCCAGCAGAGATTGGGGGGTGAGCTCCTACGAGCAGTACTTC
CASRDWGVSSYEQYF
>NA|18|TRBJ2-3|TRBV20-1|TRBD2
TGCAGTGCTAGTGCACCGGGACTAGCTAGGCTACGTACAGATACGCAGTATTTT
CSASAPGLARLRTDTQYF
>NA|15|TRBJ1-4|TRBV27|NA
TGTGCCAGCAGTTTATTGGTATCCGGAGGTGAAAAACTGTTTTTT
CASSLLVSGGEKLFF